The 32 T cell receptor beta chains given below trace back to one sample, sequenced in a study of T cell responses to AZD1222 COVID-19 vaccine (dated by TCRdb to the early 2020s). Library preparation used the immunoSEQ multiplex PCR assay. The clones in this table, taken by TCRdb from immuneACCESS, are in-frame only. Not every clone is retained; where verified, under half of the shortfall comes from an unresolved V gene, and the cause of the rest is unknown. A total of around 15,000 clones appear in this sample, 88% of them only once. Clones ranked in the top ten supply roughly 2.8% of the sample. The time point label, read with the paper, signifies: about 28 days (+/-7) after the second vaccine dose. The sample in question was peripheral blood, obtained 28 days after the second AZD1222 dose. The receptor source for this set is an adult who received the AZD1222 COVID-19 vaccine.

The chain employs TRBV9 and TRBJ2-1, with 9 bases that match TRBD2. The CDR3 loop spans 18 amino acids. V trimming: 0 bases; J trimming: 9 bases; junction bases outside the gene matches: 16. Germline CDR1 SGDLS, CDR2 YYNGEE. This CDR3 reads CASSVATGPSVAGAEQFF. CDR3 nucleotide sequence: TGTGCCAGCAGCGTAGCTACGGGGCCATCGGTAGCGGGAGCTGAGCAGTTCTTC.

The count of this clone is one. The chain couples TRBV5-1 to TRBJ2-1, with 11 bases matching TRBD2. CDR1 is SGHRS, CDR2 YFSETQ, per germline. The CDR3 runs to 16 residues. After removal of 3 bases from V and 5 bases from J, the junction contained 7 bases not matched to a gene. CDR3 nucleotides: TGCGCCAGCAGCTGGGCCGGGACTAGCGGTAACAATGAGCAGTTCTTC. This translates into CASSWAGTSGNNEQFF.

The sample holds a few counts of this clone. This chain links TRBV19 with TRBJ1-2; 9 nucleotides agree with TRBD1. Germline V gene sequence: CDR1 LNHDA, CDR2 SQIVND (reference sequence). The CDR3 consists of 15 residues. V trimming: 7 bases; J trimming: 8 bases; junction bases outside the gene matches: 14. CDR3 sequence (DNA): TGTGCCAGTAACCCTATGCCGGGACAGGGAAGGGGCTACACCTTC. Its protein product is CASNPMPGQGRGYTF.

This chain connects TRBV29-1 to TRBJ2-1, with TRBD1 identical over 7 bases. The germline V gene encodes CDR1 SQVTM and CDR2 ANQGSEA. The trim removed 6 bases at V and 4 bases at J, leaving 9 bases unmatched. This CDR3 is built from 14 residues. The DNA for the CDR3 is TGCAGCGTCTCAGCCCCGACAGGGTACAATGAGCAGTTCTTC. This encodes CSVSAPTGYNEQFF.

V is TRBV19 and J is TRBJ2-6; weak D call: TRBD2 (6 bases). Germline V gene lookup returns CDR1 LNHDA and CDR2 SQIVND (reference sequence). The germline V and J ends were trimmed by 5 bases and 0 bases, with 14 bases remaining between them. The CDR3 runs 17 residues. CDR3 region: CASSAGTGASGANVLTF. CDR3 in DNA: TGTGCCAGTAGTGCAGGGACGGGAGCCTCTGGGGCCAACGTCCTGACTTTC.

The chain has TRBV7-2 and TRBJ2-7; D perhaps matches TRBD1 (6 bases). From germline, CDR1 is SGHTA and CDR2 FQGNSA. The CDR3 is 13 residues long. V dropped 4 bases and J dropped 5 bases, with 12 bases sitting between them. For the CDR3, the DNA is TGTGCCAGCAGCTCAGTCAGGGGCGACGAGCAGTACTTC. Amino acids: CASSSVRGDEQYF.

The chain combines TRBV4-1 with TRBJ1-3, with D perhaps TRBD1 (5 bases). The CDR3 covers 20 residues. Per germline, CDR1 MGHRA and CDR2 YSYEKL. Trimming left V 0 bases short and J 0 bases short, with 21 bases between. CDR3 loop: CASSQDELGLLTFSGNTIYF. CDR3 coding DNA: TGCGCCAGCAGCCAAGATGAGTTGGGACTCCTTACTTTCTCTGGAAACACCATATATTTT.

V usage is TRBV18 and J usage is TRBJ1-4; D unresolved. This CDR3 region has 13 residues. V shed 5 bases and J shed 5 bases, with 9 bases lying between them. Per germline, CDR1 KGHSH and CDR2 LQKENI. In nucleotides, the CDR3 is TGTGCCAGCTCAAACGCGGAAAATGAAAAACTGTTTTTT. Translating gives CASSNAENEKLFF.

This chain connects TRBV20-1 to TRBJ2-5; TRBD2 might be the D (6 bases). The CDR3 length is 11 residues. The V end lost 7 bases, the J end lost 0 bases, and 6 bases lay between the germline ends. Germline CDR1 reads DFQATT; CDR2 reads SNEGSKA (reference sequence). The CDR3 spells CSGTNQETQYF. The DNA for the CDR3 is TGCAGTGGGACTAACCAAGAGACCCAGTACTTC.

This chain links TRBV29-1 with TRBJ2-1, with 9 bases lining up with TRBD2. The CDR3 spans 14 residues. Germline V gene lookup returns CDR1 SQVTM and CDR2 ANQGSEA. The trim removed 7 bases at V and 3 bases at J, leaving 7 bases unmatched. CDR3 bases: TGCAGCGGACGAAAAGCGGGAGGCTACAATGAGCAGTTCTTC. This translates into CSGRKAGGYNEQFF.

This clone is a singleton in its sample. The CDR3 DNA reads TGTGCCAGCAGCTTAGGGGCCGGGGAGGTCTACGAGCAGTACTTC. This codes for CASSLGAGEVYEQYF. The genes are TRBV11-2 and TRBJ2-7, with D perhaps matching TRBD2 (6 bases). Germline CDR1 is SGHAT and CDR2 is FQNNGV. V was clipped by 1 base and J by 3 bases, with 13 bases between them. CDR3 size: 15 residues.

The table lists this clone with a count of one. The chain links TRBV3-1 (or the pseudogene TRBV3-2) to TRBJ2-7; 8 nucleotides agree with TRBD2. The V segment lost 8 bases and the J segment 5 bases; nucleotides outside the gene matches: 14. The CDR3 loop spans 15 amino acids. Germline V lookup: CDR1 LGHDT, CDR2 YNNKEL (reference sequence). The CDR3 sequence: CASRLGAGDQNEQYF. In nucleotides, the CDR3 is TGTGCCAGCCGCCTCGGAGCGGGAGATCAAAACGAGCAGTACTTC.

The chain links TRBV9 to TRBJ2-1; D is undetermined. The length of the CDR3 is 12 residues. Germline V CDR1 and CDR2: SGDLS, YYNGEE. V was cut by 4 bases and J by 5 bases, with 7 bases left in between. CDR3 nucleotide sequence: TGTGCCAGCAGCCCTACACACAATGAGCAGTTCTTC. As protein: CASSPTHNEQFF. Supplemented by reference TRBV9 and TRBJ2-1, the full variable domain reads DSGVTQTPKHLITATGQRVTLRCSPRSGDLSVYWYQQSLDQGLQFLIQYYNGEERAKGNILERFSAQQFPDLHSELNLSSLELGDSALYFCASSPTHNEQFFGPGTRLTVL.

The chain uses TRBV5-5 and TRBJ2-5; no clear D. V was clipped by 6 bases and J by 5 bases, with 14 bases between them. Germline V gene data show CDR1 as SGHKS and CDR2 as YYEKEE (reference sequence). The CDR3 spans 13 residues. DNA of the CDR3: TGTGCCAGCACCCGCGCAGGAGAGGAGACCCAGTACTTC. Protein product: CASTRAGEETQYF.

The chain is built from TRBV18 and TRBJ1-4; no firm D call. V was cut by 1 base and J by 7 bases, with 7 bases left in between. This CDR3 has 13 residues. Germline V lookup: CDR1 KGHSH, CDR2 LQKENI. CDR3 sequence: CASSPQVGEKLFF. DNA of the CDR3: TGTGCCAGCTCACCACAGGTTGGTGAAAAACTGTTTTTT.

This chain connects TRBV19 to TRBJ1-6; 7 bases line up with TRBD1. The CDR3 sequence is 14 residues long. Germline CDR1 is LNHDA and CDR2 is SQIVND (reference sequence). V trimming: 6 bases; J trimming: 9 bases; junction bases outside the gene matches: 8. This CDR3 is CASSGQAEGSPLHF. CDR3 DNA: TGTGCCAGTAGCGGACAGGCTGAAGGTTCACCCCTCCACTTT.

This clone appeared once. This CDR3 reads CASSFGPPESYEQFF. The CDR3 nucleotides are TGCGCCAGCAGCTTCGGGCCGCCAGAGAGCTATGAGCAGTTCTTC. The genes are TRBV5-1 and TRBJ2-1; D call uncertain. This CDR3 comprises 15 residues. Germline V gives CDR1 SGHRS, CDR2 YFSETQ. The V and J ends lost 2 bases and 8 bases respectively, with 17 bases between them.

There are a few counts of this clone. The chain has TRBV7-3 and TRBJ2-1, with D possibly matching TRBD1 (6 bases). Germline-derived CDR1 and CDR2 are SGHTA and FQGTGA. V was trimmed by 4 bases and J by 1 base, leaving 11 bases between them. This CDR3 contains 15 residues. CDR3 in DNA: TGTGCCAGCAGCTGGGGACATAATTCCTACAATGAGCAGTTCTTC. Translating it yields CASSWGHNSYNEQFF.

The V and J genes are TRBV28 and TRBJ1-2; D gene ambiguous. Germline V gene sequence: CDR1 MDHEN, CDR2 SYDVKM. This CDR3 is built from 11 residues. V was pared by 5 bases and J by 1 base, with 2 bases between. The CDR3 spells CASSHNYGYTF. Written as DNA, the CDR3 is TGTGCCAGCAGTCATAACTATGGCTACACCTTC.

This chain links TRBV10-3 with TRBJ2-1; D not resolved. Per the germline V gene, CDR1 is ENHRY and CDR2 is SYGVKD. The CDR3 loop spans 12 amino acids. The germline V and J ends were trimmed by 8 bases and 9 bases, with 14 bases remaining between them. The CDR3 region is CAIGRTEGEQFF. The CDR3 DNA is TGTGCCATCGGGCGGACCGAAGGTGAGCAGTTCTTC.

This chain joins TRBV6-4 and TRBJ2-3; the D gene is possibly TRBD2 (5 bases). The V end lost 3 bases, the J end lost 1 base, and 17 bases lay between the germline ends. Germline V CDR1 and CDR2: MRHNA, SNTAGT. CDR3 size: 17 residues. The CDR3: CASSEFPGILGTDTQYF. The CDR3 DNA sequence: TGTGCCAGCAGTGAGTTTCCCGGGATCCTAGGCACAGATACGCAGTATTTT.

The CDR3 DNA follows: TGTGCCAGCAGTCCATCAAGGGGGTCTGGAAACACCATATATTTT. Translation: CASSPSRGSGNTIYF. The V gene is TRBV6-5, the J gene TRBJ1-3, with D tentatively TRBD1 (6 bases). Germline V gene lookup returns CDR1 MNHEY and CDR2 SVGAGI. Between the trimmed V and J ends, which lost 5 bases and 1 base, there was a span of 12 bases. This CDR3 spans 15 amino acids.

The rearrangement uses TRBV6-5 and TRBJ2-3, with a possible D match to TRBD1 (6 bases). The germline V and J ends were trimmed by 6 bases and 5 bases, with 9 bases remaining between them. CDR1 MNHEY and CDR2 SVGAGI come from the germline V gene. The CDR3 extends over 12 amino acids. CDR3 nucleotides: TGTGCCAGCAGCCTACAGGGAGATACGCAGTATTTT. It codes for CASSLQGDTQYF.

The V gene is TRBV6-2 or TRBV6-3, the J gene TRBJ1-2; D call uncertain. This CDR3 comprises 13 residues. CDR1 is MNHEY and CDR2 is SVGEGT in the germline V gene. Trimming took off 2 bases at V and 6 bases at J, with 10 bases between the two ends. The CDR3 region is CASSYAGSHGYTF. The CDR3 region has the DNA TGTGCCAGCAGTTACGCAGGAAGTCATGGCTACACCTTC.

The chain couples TRBV3-1 (or the pseudogene TRBV3-2) to TRBJ1-3; 12 bases align to TRBD1. With V trimmed by 4 bases and J by 1 base, 11 bases remained unmatched. The germline CDR1 and CDR2 sequences are LGHDT and YNNKEL (reference sequence). CDR3 length: 19 amino acids. The CDR3 is CASSLRDRGRIISGNTIYF. CDR3 bases: TGTGCCAGCAGCCTCCGGGACAGGGGGCGCATAATATCTGGAAACACCATATATTTT.

The V call is TRBV6-4, the J call TRBJ2-6, with D unresolved. The germline V gene has CDR1 MRHNA and CDR2 SNTAGT. V shed 7 bases and J shed 12 bases, with 7 bases lying between them. CDR3 length: 10 amino acids. The CDR3 sequence is CASTTLVLTF. The CDR3 bases are TGTGCCAGCACTACCCTCGTCCTGACTTTC.

This clone was seen once. The V gene is TRBV19, the J gene TRBJ2-2; 8 bases agree with TRBD2. Germline assignment: CDR1 LNHDA and CDR2 SQIVND (reference sequence). The CDR3 spans 15 residues. The trim removed 7 bases at V and 3 bases at J, leaving 7 bases unmatched. Written as DNA, the CDR3 is TGTGCCAGTATAAGGAGCGGGGGCGACACCGGGGAGCTGTTTTTT. It codes for CASIRSGGDTGELFF.

The gene calls are TRBV15 and TRBJ2-7, with 7 nucleotides matching TRBD1. Germline V gives CDR1 LNHNV, CDR2 YYDKDF (reference sequence). V gave up 5 bases and J gave up 2 bases; unmatched junction bases: 6. The CDR3 consists of 14 residues. The CDR3 region has the DNA TGTGCCACCAGCTCACGGACAGGACCCTACGAGCAGTACTTC. Protein sequence: CATSSRTGPYEQYF.

The V call is TRBV7-9, the J call TRBJ2-2, with 7 nucleotides matching TRBD2. The junction had 14 bases not matched to a gene; V was cut back by 5 bases and J by 8 bases. Germline V gives CDR1 SEHNR, CDR2 FQNEAQ (reference sequence). The CDR3 covers 16 residues. As DNA, the CDR3 is TGTGCCAGCAGCGCCTCGTGGACTAGTAATAGAGGGGAGCTGTTTTTT. This codes for CASSASWTSNRGELFF.

The chain employs TRBV14 and TRBJ2-5; D gene uncertain. This CDR3 has 15 amino acids. From germline, CDR1 is SGHDN and CDR2 FVKESK. Trimming shortened V by 0 bases and J by 3 bases, and 11 bases separated the two germline ends. CDR3 bases: TGTGCCAGCAGCCAAGATCGCCGGGTGGAAGAGACCCAGTACTTC. Translating it yields CASSQDRRVEETQYF.

This chain links TRBV19 with TRBJ2-3, with D maybe TRBD2 (7 bases). The CDR3 is made up of 17 amino acids. Trimming stripped 5 bases from V and 1 base from J, with 19 bases between. The V gene's germline CDR1 is LNHDA and CDR2 SQIVND (reference sequence). The CDR3 here is CASSEGEGEIGTDTQYF. In DNA form, the CDR3 reads TGTGCCAGTAGTGAGGGGGAGGGGGAGATAGGCACAGATACGCAGTATTTT.

The genes are TRBV7-9 and TRBJ1-1; a weak D match, TRBD1 (6 bases). The V end was cut by 2 bases, the J end by 1 base, with 8 bases between. Germline lookup yields CDR1 SEHNR and CDR2 FQNEAQ (reference sequence). The CDR3 sequence is 14 residues long. CDR3 in DNA: TGTGCCAGCAGCTTAATCAGGGGGAACACTGAAGCTTTCTTT. Translating gives CASSLIRGNTEAFF.